This entry is about one T cell receptor (beta chain). This CDR3 comprises 12 residues. The V end lost 3 bases, the J end lost 5 bases, and 5 bases lay between the germline ends. The sample originates from a study of CDR3 diversity in severe acne. MiXCR, applied by TCRdb to the PCR reads, yields one record per CDR3 protein. The repertoire holds about 85,000 distinct CDR3 sequences, about 48% seen once, with roughly a tenth in the top ten. This clonotype originated in a male donor in good health, serving as a control. The chain recombines TRBV12-3 or TRBV12-4 with TRBJ1-5; no reliable D call. Sequences were obtained from blood. This CDR3 is CASSLLDQPQHF. The CDR3, as DNA: TGTGCCAGCAGTTTGCTAGATCAGCCCCAGCATTTT.